A selection of T cell receptor beta chains follows, all from one sample in a study of cytomegalovirus exposure and HLA in healthy donors. Measured with immunoSEQ multiplex PCR; TCRdb has only the in-frame clones, and not every one. Of some 110,000 clones listed, around 89% were seen once; the top ten hold 1.5% to 2%. The sequencing input was PBMCs. These receptors were collected from a young man in good health and CMV-seronegative. Each CDR3 is given with its conserved first and last residue. D genes are given only for firm matches. Clone size is shown for a subset of rows, as once, few, many or a class of expanded clone.

J | size | V | D | DNA | CDR3
TRBJ2-7 | - | TRBV11-2 | - | TGTGCCAGCAGCAAAAGACAGACAACGGCGGGGGAGCAGTACTTC | CASSKRQTTAGEQYF
TRBJ1-4 | - | TRBV4-1 | TRBD1 | TGCGCCAGCAGCCAAGAGGGCAGGGGGCTCGAAAAACTGTTTTTT | CASSQEGRGLEKLFF
TRBJ1-1 | - | TRBV28 | - | TGTGCCAGCGGGTGGGGGGGCAACACTGAAGCTTTCTTT | CASGWGGNTEAFF
TRBJ2-7 | - | TRBV6-1 | - | TGTGCCAGCAGTGAAGGACAGACCTACGAGCAGTACTTC | CASSEGQTYEQYF
TRBJ1-3 | - | TRBV6-5 | - | TGTGCCAGCAGCCGGAGCTCTGGAAACACCATATATTTT | CASSRSSGNTIYF
TRBJ2-7 | - | TRBV19 | - | TGTGCCAGTAGTATTGGGAAGGGAGCCTACGAGCAGTACTTC | CASSIGKGAYEQYF
TRBJ1-5 | few | TRBV28 | TRBD1 | TGTGCCAGCAGGGGGACAGGGGATGGTCAGCCCCAGCATTTT | CASRGTGDGQPQHF
TRBJ2-1 | - | TRBV19 | - | TGTGCCAGTAGTGTATACAATGAGCAGTTCTTC | CASSVYNEQFF
TRBJ1-3 | few | TRBV11-3 | - | TGTGCCAGCAGCCCGGGGGTGTTCTCTGGAAACACCATATATTTT | CASSPGVFSGNTIYF
TRBJ1-4 | - | TRBV15 | TRBD1 | TGTGCCACCAGCAGCCTCAGGGGGGCAACTAATGAAAAACTGTTTTTT | CATSSLRGATNEKLFF
TRBJ2-7 | - | TRBV15 | TRBD2 | TGTGCCACCAGCAGAGATGGAGGAAAAGCGGGAGGCCGGACCTACGAGCAGTACTTC | CATSRDGGKAGGRTYEQYF
TRBJ1-2 | - | TRBV5-6 | TRBD1 | TGTGCCAGCAGCTTTGGACAGGTTCACGTAGGCTACACCTTC | CASSFGQVHVGYTF
TRBJ2-3 | - | TRBV6-6 | - | TGTGCCAGCAGCCCGGGTGTTATCACAGATACGCAGTATTTT | CASSPGVITDTQYF
TRBJ2-7 | - | TRBV5-1 | - | TGCGCCAGCAGCTTGGACGGCGGAAACTACGAGCAGTACTTC | CASSLDGGNYEQYF
TRBJ2-7 | - | TRBV7-6 | - | TGTGCCAGCAGCTTAGGTTCCGGCAGGTTCTCCTACGAGCAGTACTTC | CASSLGSGRFSYEQYF
TRBJ2-7 | - | TRBV19 | TRBD1 | TGTGCCAGTAGTCTGGGACAGGGACTCTACGAGCAGTACTTC | CASSLGQGLYEQYF
TRBJ1-3 | - | TRBV19 | TRBD1 | TGTGCCAGTAGGAAGGGGGCAATCGGAAACACCATATATTTT | CASRKGAIGNTIYF
TRBJ1-6 | - | TRBV5-8 | TRBD1 | TGTGCCAGCAGCTACGACAGGGGCAATTCACCCCTCCACTTT | CASSYDRGNSPLHF
TRBJ2-5 | - | TRBV7-9 | TRBD1 | TGTGCCAGCGATACTACCGGGACAGGGGAGCAAGAGACCCAGTACTTC | CASDTTGTGEQETQYF
TRBJ1-1 | - | TRBV9 | - | TGTGCCAGCAGCGTAGTAGGAGGCTTGAACACTGAAGCTTTCTTT | CASSVVGGLNTEAFF
TRBJ1-2 | - | TRBV4-3 | - | TGCGCCAGCAGCCAAGAACAGGGACTAGCTAACTATGGCTACACCTTC | CASSQEQGLANYGYTF
TRBJ2-7 | - | TRBV18 | TRBD2 | TGTGCCAGCTCACCTATCGTGTGGTTCACTAGCGGGGGGGCCAGAGAGCAGTACTTC | CASSPIVWFTSGGAREQYF
TRBJ2-7 | - | TRBV5-1 | TRBD1 | TGCGCCAGCAGCCCGAAACCGGGACAGGAAGCCTACGAGCAGTACTTC | CASSPKPGQEAYEQYF
TRBJ1-1 | - | TRBV6-6 | - | TGTGCCAGCAGGCACGACAGACTTGAAGCTTTCTTT | CASRHDRLEAFF